This T cell receptor beta chain was sequenced for a study of early stage breast cancer tumors. The CDR3 runs 13 residues. V dropped 5 bases and J dropped 3 bases, with 10 bases sitting between them. Germline CDR1 is SGHTA and CDR2 is FQGTGA. Each sample had two DNA replicates, around 0.45 ug blood or about 1.4 ug tissue. Assay: immunoSEQ multiplex PCR; the TCRdb copy retains only in-frame clones and omits some. The data show roughly 25,000 clones, about 70% seen once. The table lists this clone with a few counts. Its target is unknown. Study-level findings and limits: Comparing each tissue with blood distinguished tumor from normal in about 90% of the 16 patients. Enriched TCRB sequences shared across patients were mostly commonly generated sequences.

The source is a person between 60 and 69 years old with breast cancer. This sequence joins TRBV7-3 and TRBJ1-2; D perhaps matches TRBD1 (5 bases). The sequenced sample was breast tumor tissue. This CDR3 is CASSPGEDYGYTF. CDR3 bases: TGTGCCAGCAGCCCGGGGGAGGACTATGGCTACACCTTC.